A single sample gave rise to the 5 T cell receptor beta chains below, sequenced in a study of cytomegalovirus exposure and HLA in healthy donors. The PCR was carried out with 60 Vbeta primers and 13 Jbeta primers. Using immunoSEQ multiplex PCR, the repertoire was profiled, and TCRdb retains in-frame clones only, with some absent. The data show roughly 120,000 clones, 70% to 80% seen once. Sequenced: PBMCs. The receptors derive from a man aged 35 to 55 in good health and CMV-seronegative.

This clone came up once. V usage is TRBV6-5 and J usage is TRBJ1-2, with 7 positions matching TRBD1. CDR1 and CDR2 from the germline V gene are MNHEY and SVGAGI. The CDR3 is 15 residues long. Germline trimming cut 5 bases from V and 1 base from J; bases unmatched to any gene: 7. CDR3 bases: TGTGCCAGCAGTCCCTGGGGACAGTTTAACTATGGCTACACCTTC. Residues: CASSPWGQFNYGYTF.

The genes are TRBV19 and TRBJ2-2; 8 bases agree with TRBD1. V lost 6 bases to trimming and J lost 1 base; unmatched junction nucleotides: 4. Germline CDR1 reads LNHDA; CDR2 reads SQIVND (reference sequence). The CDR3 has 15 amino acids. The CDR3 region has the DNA TGTGCCAGTAGCAACAGGGGGGAGAACACCGGGGAGCTGTTTTTT. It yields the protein CASSNRGENTGELFF.

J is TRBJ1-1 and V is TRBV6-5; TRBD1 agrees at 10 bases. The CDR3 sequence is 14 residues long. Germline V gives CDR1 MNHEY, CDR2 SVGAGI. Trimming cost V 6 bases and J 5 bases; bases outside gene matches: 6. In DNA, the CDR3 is TGTGCCAGCAGATGGGGACAGGGGCGAACTGAAGCTTTCTTT. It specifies CASRWGQGRTEAFF.

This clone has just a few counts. The chain's CDR3 is CASSASTVYNEQFF. CDR3 nucleotide sequence: TGCGCCAGCAGCGCGTCGACAGTTTACAATGAGCAGTTCTTC. The chain combines TRBV5-1 with TRBJ2-1; D might be TRBD1 (5 bases). The germline gives CDR1 SGHRS, CDR2 YFSETQ. Trimming took 4 bases from V and 4 from J, leaving 12 bases between them. CDR3 size: 14 residues. Complete variable domain (other parts from reference TRBV5-1 and TRBJ2-1): KAGVTQTPRYLIKTRGQQVTLSCSPISGHRSVSWYQQTPGQGLQFLFEYFSETQRNKGNFPGRFSGRQFSNSRSEMNVSTLELGDSALYLCASSASTVYNEQFFGPGTRLTVL.

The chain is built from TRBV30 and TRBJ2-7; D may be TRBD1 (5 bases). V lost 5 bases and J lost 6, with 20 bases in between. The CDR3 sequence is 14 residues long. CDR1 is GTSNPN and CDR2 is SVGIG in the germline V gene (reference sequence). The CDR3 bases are TGTGCCTGGCCGCCTAGGGGTCGGAAAGGCGAGCAGTACTTC. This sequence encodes CAWPPRGRKGEQYF.